The 27 T cell receptor beta chains presented below share a single source sample, sequenced in a study of blood T cell repertoires in COVID-19. TCRdb's table, derived via immunoSEQ multiplex PCR, lists solely in-frame clones and lacks some. The sample carries 300,000 to 350,000 clones, 70% to 90% recorded once. The sample consisted of PBMCs or T cells enriched from blood (not recorded which). These receptors originate from a young man who had recovered from COVID-19.

The genes are TRBV7-8 and TRBJ1-3; 9 bases line up with TRBD1. The ends lost 4 bases at V and 3 bases at J; junction bases unmatched: 4. Germline CDR1 and CDR2: SGHVS and FQNEAQ. The CDR3 runs to 15 residues. In DNA form, the CDR3 reads TGTGCCAGCAGCTACGGGACAGGGTTTGGAAACACCATATATTTT. This sequence encodes CASSYGTGFGNTIYF.

In the case of this clone: One end of the junction is discordant with germline, which a read error may explain. The rearrangement links TRBV6-5 to TRBJ2-7; TRBD2 is a possible D gene (7 bases). The CDR3 extends over 15 amino acids. Germline assignment: CDR1 MNHEY and CDR2 SVGAGI. The CDR3 loop reads CASSFGGGKGQQTPF. The CDR3 DNA reads TGTGCCAGCAGTTTCGGCGGGGGCAAGGGGCAGCAAACCCCATTC.

J is TRBJ2-2 and V is TRBV5-1; the D is unclear. CDR3 length: 15 amino acids. V lost 0 bases to trimming and J lost 3 bases, with 9 bases between them. CDR1 SGHRS and CDR2 YFSETQ come from the germline V gene. In DNA, the CDR3 is TGCGCCAGCAGCTTGGCCTCACTGGACACCGGGGAGCTGTTTTTT. Translated, it gives CASSLASLDTGELFF.

The chain uses TRBV5-5 and TRBJ1-3, with 7 bases fitting TRBD1. This CDR3 comprises 15 residues. The V segment lost 4 bases and the J segment 1 base; nucleotides outside the gene matches: 5. Germline V gives CDR1 SGHKS, CDR2 YYEKEE (reference sequence). In DNA form, the CDR3 reads TGTGCCAGCAGCCCGACAGGGAGGTCTGGAAACACCATATATTTT. This translates into CASSPTGRSGNTIYF.

The genes are TRBV4-2 and TRBJ2-5; 12 bases fit TRBD2. Trimming cost V 4 bases and J 2 bases; bases outside gene matches: 8. Per germline, CDR1 LGHNA and CDR2 YNFKEQ. This CDR3 region has 17 residues. CDR3 sequence: CASSLRGTSGSQETQYF. The CDR3 DNA reads as TGTGCCAGCAGCCTGAGAGGGACTAGCGGGTCGCAAGAGACCCAGTACTTC.

This clone was recorded only once. This sequence joins TRBV2 and TRBJ2-7; no reliable D call. Looked up from germline, CDR1 is SNHLY and CDR2 is FYNNEI. The CDR3 runs 12 residues. Trimming left V 0 bases short and J 7 bases short, with 7 bases between. CDR3: CASSEAVVEQYF. The CDR3 region has the DNA TGTGCCAGCAGTGAAGCTGTCGTGGAGCAGTACTTC.

The V and J genes are TRBV27 and TRBJ2-7; 7 positions match TRBD2. Germline V gene lookup returns CDR1 MNHEY and CDR2 SMNVEV (reference sequence). After removal of 3 bases from V and 1 base from J, the junction contained 9 bases not matched to a gene. The CDR3 loop spans 16 amino acids. The CDR3 DNA is TGTGCCAGCAGTTTCCGCGGTGGCGGGGGTTCCTACGAGCAGTACTTC. The encoded protein is CASSFRGGGGSYEQYF.

This chain connects TRBV11-1 to TRBJ2-3, with a possible D match to TRBD1 (5 bases). Germline CDR1 is SGHAT and CDR2 is FQDESV (reference sequence). CDR3 length equals 13 residues. V lost 3 bases, J lost 2 bases, and 6 bases lay in between. CDR3: CASSLGPTDTQYF. The CDR3 DNA follows: TGTGCCAGCAGCTTGGGGCCCACAGATACGCAGTATTTT. Drawing the rest from reference TRBV11-1 and TRBJ2-3, the complete variable domain is EAEVAQSPRYKITEKSQAVAFWCDPISGHATLYWYRQILGQGPELLVQFQDESVVDDSQLPKDRFSAERLKGVDSTLKIQPAELGDSAMYLCASSLGPTDTQYFGPGTRLTVL.

The CDR3 DNA follows: TGTGCCAGCAGTCCGGGACTAGCGGACACAGATACGCAGTATTTT. Encoded protein: CASSPGLADTDTQYF. This sequence joins TRBV6-4 and TRBJ2-3, with 11 positions matching TRBD2. In germline, CDR1 is MRHNA, CDR2 SNTAGT. V lost 5 bases to trimming and J lost 2 bases; unmatched junction nucleotides: 3. The CDR3 length is 15 residues.

The chain has TRBV12-5 and TRBJ1-1; the D is unclear. Germline values: CDR1 LGHNT, CDR2 FRNRAP. This CDR3 region has 13 residues. The V gene lost 6 bases and the J gene lost 5 bases, with 13 bases spanning the gap. CDR3 sequence reads: CASGRVGGTEAFF. The CDR3 coding sequence is TGTGCTAGTGGCCGGGTTGGTGGTACTGAAGCTTTCTTT.

The rearrangement links TRBV5-6 to TRBJ1-2, with D possibly being TRBD1 (5 bases). The germline V gene has CDR1 SGHDT and CDR2 YYEEEE. V lost 0 bases and J lost 7, with 13 bases in between. The CDR3 loop spans 14 amino acids. CDR3 sequence reads: CASSLVVGVSGYTF. The CDR3 DNA reads TGTGCCAGCAGCTTGGTTGTAGGGGTGAGTGGCTACACCTTC.

The chain joins TRBV10-3 to TRBJ2-7; 7 nucleotides match TRBD2. Germline V gives CDR1 ENHRY, CDR2 SYGVKD. V lost 3 bases and J lost 4; bases outside the gene matches: 6. This CDR3 region has 14 residues. The DNA for the CDR3 is TGTGCCATCAGTGAACGGACTAGGCAGTACGAGCAGTACTTC. Encoded protein: CAISERTRQYEQYF.

A word on this clone: At one end, the junction sequence differs from germline, possibly due to a read error. Written as DNA, the CDR3 is TGTGCCAGCATTCCGGGACAGGGAGTGAACAATGAAGCTTTCTTT. Translated: CASIPGQGVNNEAFF. The gene calls are TRBV5-4 and TRBJ1-1; 9 positions match TRBD1. The CDR3 runs to 15 residues. The germline V gene has CDR1 SGHNT and CDR2 YYREEE (reference sequence).

This sequence joins TRBV11-3 and TRBJ2-1, with D possibly TRBD2 on 5 matching bases. The CDR3 has 14 residues. Germline assignment: CDR1 SGHNT and CDR2 YENEEA. Trimming took 1 base from V and 5 from J, leaving 9 bases between them. The CDR3 loop is CASSLGGRDNEQFF. CDR3 bases: TGTGCCAGCAGCTTAGGTGGGCGGGACAATGAGCAGTTCTTC.

The chain employs TRBV30 and TRBJ1-5; TRBD1 might be the D (5 bases). Trimming cost V 0 bases and J 6 bases, with 6 bases left between them. Germline-derived CDR1 and CDR2 are GTSNPN and SVGIG (reference sequence). The CDR3 totals 12 residues. CDR3 DNA sequence: TGTGCCTGGAGTGTCGGGGGTCAGCCCCAGCATTTT. It encodes CAWSVGGQPQHF.

The chain links TRBV3-1 (or the pseudogene TRBV3-2) to TRBJ1-3, with D unclear. This CDR3 is built from 16 residues. V gave up 0 bases and J gave up 0 bases, with 9 bases separating them. Germline V gene lookup returns CDR1 LGHDT and CDR2 YNNKEL (reference sequence). CDR3 in DNA: TGTGCCAGCAGCCAAGATAGACCGGGCTCTGGAAACACCATATATTTT. This translates into CASSQDRPGSGNTIYF.

This chain joins TRBV27 and TRBJ2-7; D is unresolved. The CDR3 sequence is 15 residues long. V was clipped by 0 bases and J by 4 bases, with 13 bases between them. The germline V gene has CDR1 MNHEY and CDR2 SMNVEV (reference sequence). CDR3 region: CASSLSVSSWYEQYF. The DNA of the CDR3 is TGTGCCAGCAGTTTATCTGTGAGTTCTTGGTACGAGCAGTACTTC.

V is TRBV5-1 and J is TRBJ2-1; D is perhaps TRBD1 (5 bases). Germline V gene lookup returns CDR1 SGHRS and CDR2 YFSETQ. Deletions cut 4 bases from V and 8 bases from J, with 16 bases between. CDR3 length equals 14 residues. The chain's CDR3 is CASSPSSRVHEQFF. As DNA, the CDR3 is TGCGCCAGCAGCCCCTCTTCCAGGGTCCATGAGCAGTTCTTC.

The J gene is TRBJ2-1, the V gene TRBV11-2; maybe TRBD2 (6 bases). The CDR3 loop spans 16 amino acids. V dropped 1 base and J dropped 4 bases, with 14 bases sitting between them. Germline loops: CDR1 SGHAT, CDR2 FQNNGV. CDR3 sequence reads: CASSLVPAGLYNEQFF. The DNA of the CDR3 is TGTGCCAGCAGCTTAGTCCCGGCGGGGCTGTACAATGAGCAGTTCTTC.

The chain is built from TRBV5-5 and TRBJ2-5; possible D gene TRBD2, 7 bases. CDR1 is SGHKS, CDR2 YYEKEE, per germline (reference sequence). V was trimmed by 4 bases and J by 3 bases, leaving 22 bases between them. CDR3 length equals 17 residues. This CDR3 is CASSPKVAGAWEETQYF. CDR3 DNA sequence: TGTGCCAGCAGCCCGAAAGTTGCGGGGGCATGGGAAGAGACCCAGTACTTC.

This chain links TRBV7-8 with TRBJ1-4; D might be TRBD1 (5 bases). V was pared by 2 bases and J by 7 bases, with 20 bases between. The CDR3 has 17 amino acids. Per germline, CDR1 SGHVS and CDR2 FQNEAQ. The CDR3 protein is CASSLLGSPRVGEKLFF. In DNA, the CDR3 is TGTGCCAGCAGCTTATTAGGGTCACCCAGGGTGGGTGAAAAACTGTTTTTT.

The chain uses TRBV18 and TRBJ2-1; D possibly corresponds to TRBD1 (5 bases). CDR1 and CDR2 from the germline V gene are KGHSH and LQKENI. The V and J ends lost 3 bases and 10 bases respectively, with 16 bases between them. This CDR3 comprises 14 residues. Here the CDR3 reads CASSPIQQGDEQFF. The CDR3 DNA sequence: TGTGCCAGCTCACCGATTCAGCAGGGCGACGAGCAGTTCTTC.

The chain combines TRBV6-5 with TRBJ1-2, with 7 bases lining up with TRBD1. V was clipped by 2 bases and J by 4 bases; unmatched bases: 4. From germline, CDR1 is MNHEY and CDR2 SVGAGI. This CDR3 is built from 14 residues. Here the CDR3 DNA reads TGTGCCAGCAGTTACGGGAGACAGGGCTATGGCTACACCTTC. It translates to CASSYGRQGYGYTF.

The chain carries TRBV20-1 and TRBJ1-1, with TRBD1 as a possible D gene (5 bases). The CDR3 has 15 amino acids. V shed 3 bases and J shed 4 bases, with 18 bases lying between them. CDR1 is DFQATT, CDR2 SNEGSKA, per germline (reference sequence). The CDR3 is CSASYIRNRFTEAFF. CDR3 DNA sequence: TGCAGTGCTAGTTATATCAGAAACAGGTTCACTGAAGCTTTCTTT.

The V and J genes are TRBV19 and TRBJ2-7, with D possibly matching TRBD1 (6 bases). This CDR3 comprises 14 residues. CDR1 and CDR2 from the germline V gene are LNHDA and SQIVND (reference sequence). V dropped 5 bases and J dropped 4 bases, with 15 bases sitting between them. The CDR3 is CASSYARGWYEQYF. The CDR3 region has the DNA TGTGCCAGTAGTTACGCCAGGGGATGGTACGAGCAGTACTTC.

J is TRBJ1-2 and V is TRBV21-1; the D call TRBD1 from the table was never checked on the DNA. TRBV21-1 is reported as a pseudogene. The length of the CDR3 is 13 residues. The chain's CDR3 is CARNRSIGYGYTF. For the CDR3, the DNA is TGTGCCAGAAACAGGTCAATTGGGTATGGCTACACCTTC.

The chain links TRBV11-1 to TRBJ2-7; possible D gene TRBD2, 5 bases. The CDR3 has 14 residues. V dropped 1 base and J dropped 2 bases, with 9 bases sitting between them. Germline-derived CDR1 and CDR2 are SGHAT and FQDESV (reference sequence). CDR3 residues: CASSLDPGTYEQYF. The CDR3 DNA reads as TGTGCCAGCAGCTTAGATCCGGGGACCTACGAGCAGTACTTC.